This TCR beta chain derives from a study of blood T cells in healthy people across ages. It was with a sample-barcoded 5' primer and a J-beta primer mix that a second PCR of about 6 to 12 cycles was run. TCRdb reprocessed the 5' RACE reads via MiXCR and lists one record per CDR3 protein. This table has about 1 million distinct CDR3 sequences, more than 35% appearing once. The source of this sequence is a woman between 55 and 75 years old in good health. Sequences were obtained from blood.

The CDR3 DNA sequence: TGTGCCAGCAGCGTCAGTGCGGATACGCAGTATTTT. Translation: CASSVSADTQYF. The rearrangement joins TRBV2 to TRBJ2-3; D not certain. The CDR3 has 12 residues. Germline CDR1 and CDR2: SNHLY and FYNNEI. V lost 6 bases and J lost 6, with 10 bases in between.